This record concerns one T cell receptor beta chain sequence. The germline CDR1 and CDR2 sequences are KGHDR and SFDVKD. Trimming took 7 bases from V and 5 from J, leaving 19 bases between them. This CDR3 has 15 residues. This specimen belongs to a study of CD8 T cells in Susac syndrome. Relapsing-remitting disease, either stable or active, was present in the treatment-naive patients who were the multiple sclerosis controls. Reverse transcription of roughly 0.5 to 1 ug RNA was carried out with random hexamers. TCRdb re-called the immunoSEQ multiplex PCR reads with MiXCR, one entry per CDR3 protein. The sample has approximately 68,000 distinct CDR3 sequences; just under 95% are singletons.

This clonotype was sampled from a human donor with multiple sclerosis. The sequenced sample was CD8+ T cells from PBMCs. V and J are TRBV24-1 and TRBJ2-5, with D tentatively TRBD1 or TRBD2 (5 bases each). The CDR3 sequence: CATSPTGEGSETQYF. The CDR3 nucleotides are TGTGCCACCAGCCCAACTGGCGAGGGGTCGGAGACCCAGTACTTC.